This T cell receptor beta chain was identified during a study of Ad26.COV2.S vaccination and SARS-CoV-2 variants. The sample's treatment: around 19 received Ad26.COV2.S at low or high dose, single or two shots; roughly five received placebo; per-sample allocation not given. Samples were taken on day 63 after the first vaccine or placebo injection. Donation came from an adult in Boston who was aged 18-55 years. An Ad26 vector was used to express Wuhan-strain SARS-CoV-2 spike as the vaccine. CDR1 is GTSNPN and CDR2 is SVGIG in the germline V gene (reference sequence). The length of the CDR3 is 13 residues. Trimming pared 0 bases from V and 2 bases from J, leaving 7 bases between. The data were produced by immunoSEQ multiplex PCR, yet TCRdb's version contains in-frame clones alone and is incomplete. The sample records hundreds of thousands of clones, about 89% being singletons. Note on this clone: Its antigen is not identified.

Whole-study findings and limits: There was reportedly substantial breadth in spike-specific CD8+ and CD4+ T cell responses after vaccination.

The specimen comprised peripheral blood, sampled in a trial of Ad26.COV2.S vaccine versus placebo. The sequence derives from a person aged 18 to 65 who received the Ad26.COV2.S COVID-19 vaccine or a placebo. V is TRBV30 and J is TRBJ1-1, with D unresolved. CDR3: CAWSVPQNTEAFF. The CDR3 DNA follows: TGTGCCTGGAGTGTACCTCAAAACACTGAAGCTTTCTTT.